These T cell receptor beta chains were read from a single sample in a study of OX40 agonist ivuxolimab in advanced cancers. The assay was immunoSEQ multiplex PCR, and TCRdb's table has in-frame clones only and misses some. This sample yields roughly 22,000 clones, of which roughly 90% are seen a single time; 29% belongs to the top ten. The source was CD4+ or CD8+ T cells sorted from blood, collected in a trial of the OX40 agonist ivuxolimab. The receptors were sampled from an adult with an advanced solid tumor such as melanoma, head and neck, liver or kidney cancer. The CDR3 runs from the conserved cysteine through the conserved F or W. D genes are given only for firm matches. Where a row states a size, it is once, few, many or the class of an expanded clone; other rows omit it.

V gene	clone size	J gene	D gene	CDR3 protein	CDR3 DNA
TRBV2	NA	TRBJ1-2	NA	CASTWSHREDGYTF	TGTGCCAGCACTTGGTCCCACAGGGAGGATGGCTACACCTTC
TRBV28	few	TRBJ1-1	NA	CASSLYRMEETEAFF	TGTGCCAGCAGTTTATATCGGATGGAGGAAACTGAAGCTTTCTTT
TRBV5-1	once	TRBJ2-5	NA	CASSWGTNLKETQYF	TGCGCCAGCAGCTGGGGGACGAATCTAAAAGAGACCCAGTACTTC
TRBV6-5	NA	TRBJ1-2	NA	CASSPRPNTNYGYTF	TGTGCCAGCAGTCCTCGGCCTAACACTAACTATGGCTACACCTTC
TRBV28	NA	TRBJ2-3	NA	CASSFRGPGMGTDTQYF	TGTGCCAGCAGTTTCCGCGGACCAGGGATGGGCACAGATACGCAGTATTTT
TRBV4-1	once	TRBJ1-5	NA	CASSQDRGGSNQPQHF	TGCGCCAGCAGCCAAGATCGGGGTGGTAGCAATCAGCCCCAGCATTTT
TRBV7-8	NA	TRBJ2-1	TRBD2	CASSLERGGREGLEGEQFF	TGTGCCAGCAGCTTAGAACGGGGGGGTCGGGAGGGCCTTGAGGGTGAGCAGTTCTTC
TRBV27	NA	TRBJ2-2	TRBD2	CASSWGGTGELFF	TGTGCCAGCAGCTGGGGGGGCACCGGGGAGCTGTTTTTT
TRBV25-1	NA	TRBJ1-1	NA	CASSPPPEAAEAFF	TGTGCCAGCAGTCCTCCCCCGGAGGCCGCTGAAGCTTTCTTT
TRBV28	NA	TRBJ2-3	NA	CASSFYTNSRVILTDTQYF	TGTGCCAGCAGTTTCTATACAAATTCCAGGGTTATCCTCACAGATACGCAGTATTTT
TRBV28	NA	TRBJ1-1	TRBD1	CATRDRDTPGGTEAFF	TGTGCCACCCGGGACAGGGATACGCCGGGGGGGACTGAAGCTTTCTTT
TRBV6-1	NA	TRBJ2-7	NA	CASSEGRASDYEQYF	TGTGCCAGCAGTGAAGGGCGGGCTAGCGACTACGAGCAGTACTTC
TRBV21-1	once	TRBJ1-4	NA	CASSKGGLGEKLFF	TGTGCCAGCAGCAAAGGCGGGCTTGGGGAAAAACTGTTTTTT
TRBV25-1	few	TRBJ1-1	NA	CASSPLAVNTEAFF	TGTGCCAGCAGTCCCCTGGCGGTGAACACTGAAGCTTTCTTT
TRBV5-3	NA	TRBJ2-1	NA	CARSLVETYNEQFF	TGTGCCAGAAGCTTGGTGGAGACTTACAATGAGCAGTTCTTC
TRBV27	NA	TRBJ1-2	NA	CASSFNVNYGYTF	TGTGCCAGCAGTTTTAATGTTAACTATGGCTACACCTTC
TRBV28	once	TRBJ2-4	NA	CASSPPGAEKNIQYF	TGTGCCAGCAGTCCCCCGGGCGCCGAGAAAAACATTCAGTACTTC
TRBV6-1	NA	TRBJ2-1	NA	CASSENANGEQFF	TGTGCCAGCAGTGAAAACGCTAACGGTGAGCAGTTCTTC
TRBV11-2	NA	TRBJ2-7	NA	CASSLEWGPSSYEQYF	TGTGCCAGCAGCTTAGAGTGGGGACCTTCGTCCTACGAGCAGTACTTC
TRBV4-1	NA	TRBJ1-5	TRBD1	CASSSRGWSEPQHF	TGCGCCAGCAGCTCCAGGGGGTGGAGTGAGCCCCAGCATTTT
TRBV27	NA	TRBJ1-2	NA	CASRSLGPEEYGYTF	TGTGCCAGCAGATCCCTCGGACCGGAGGAGTATGGCTACACCTTC
TRBV28	NA	TRBJ2-3	NA	CASSQLGQSSTDTQYF	TGTGCCAGCAGTCAGCTAGGACAGTCTAGCACAGATACGCAGTATTTT
TRBV30	few	TRBJ1-4	NA	CAWSGLNEKLFF	TGTGCCTGGTCGGGTCTTAATGAAAAACTGTTTTTT
TRBV28	NA	TRBJ1-2	NA	CASSDLSSLYGYTF	TGTGCCAGCAGTGATTTATCAAGCTTATATGGCTACACCTTC
TRBV9	NA	TRBJ2-1	NA	CASSHTSGKTYNEQFF	TGTGCCAGCAGCCATACGTCCGGAAAGACCTACAATGAGCAGTTCTTC
TRBV7-9	NA	TRBJ2-7	TRBD2	CASSPSGNGEQYF	TGTGCCAGCAGCCCTAGCGGAAACGGGGAGCAGTACTTC
TRBV11-2	once	TRBJ2-7	NA	CASSFYLGESYEQYF	TGTGCCAGCAGCTTCTACTTGGGGGAGAGCTACGAGCAGTACTTC
TRBV9	NA	TRBJ2-1	TRBD2	CASTRLLAGDYNEQFF	TGTGCCAGCACCCGACTTCTAGCGGGGGACTACAATGAGCAGTTCTTC
TRBV13	NA	TRBJ1-2	NA	CASSLRTMGDYGYTF	TGTGCCAGCAGCTTACGGACCATGGGGGACTATGGCTACACCTTC
TRBV29-1	NA	TRBJ2-3	NA	CSVEDNTDTQYF	TGCAGCGTTGAAGATAACACAGATACGCAGTATTTT
TRBV7-9	medium-sized	TRBJ2-7	NA	CASSLAMGDREQYF	TGTGCCAGCAGCTTAGCCATGGGGGACCGGGAGCAGTACTTC
TRBV6-1	NA	TRBJ2-1	TRBD2	CASSEIAGGVNEQFF	TGTGCCAGCAGTGAAATAGCGGGGGGGGTCAATGAGCAGTTCTTC
TRBV7-9	once	TRBJ2-1	NA	CASSLREYNEQFF	TGTGCCAGCAGCCTCCGGGAATACAATGAGCAGTTCTTC
TRBV28	NA	TRBJ2-1	TRBD2	CASSFEGTSGNNEQFF	TGTGCCAGCAGTTTTGAGGGGACTAGCGGGAACAATGAGCAGTTCTTC
TRBV19	NA	TRBJ2-1	NA	CASSKASSYNEQFF	TGTGCCAGTAGCAAGGCGTCGTCCTACAATGAGCAGTTCTTC
TRBV21-1	NA	TRBJ2-5	NA	CASSKEGRGGETQYF	TGTGCCAGCAGCAAAGAGGGAAGGGGAGGAGAGACCCAGTACTTC
TRBV19	NA	TRBJ1-1	NA	CASSPRREKNTEAFF	TGTGCCAGTAGTCCCCGGCGGGAGAAGAACACTGAAGCTTTCTTT
TRBV5-5	NA	TRBJ2-1	TRBD1	CASSPGTGWHEQFF	TGTGCCAGCAGCCCCGGGACAGGGTGGCATGAGCAGTTCTTC
TRBV28	NA	TRBJ1-1	NA	CASSFPANTEAFF	TGTGCCAGCAGTTTTCCAGCGAACACTGAAGCTTTCTTT
TRBV5-1	NA	TRBJ2-3	TRBD1	CASSLRDRSDTQYF	TGCGCCAGCAGCTTGAGGGACAGGTCAGATACGCAGTATTTT
TRBV28	NA	TRBJ2-7	NA	CASSLEGQIYEQYF	TGTGCCAGCAGTTTAGAAGGGCAAATCTACGAGCAGTACTTT
TRBV27	NA	TRBJ2-3	NA	CASSFLMGSGDTQYF	TGTGCCAGCAGTTTCTTGATGGGCTCAGGAGATACGCAGTATTTT
TRBV28	NA	TRBJ2-7	TRBD1	CASSWRGGGYEQYF	TGTGCCAGCAGTTGGAGAGGGGGCGGCTACGAGCAGTACTTC
TRBV5-6	NA	TRBJ1-5	NA	CASSFGVYRSNQPQHF	TGTGCCAGCAGCTTTGGGGTCTACCGTAGCAATCAGCCCCAGCATTTT